A selection of T cell receptor beta chains follows, all from one sample in a study of T cells in Graves' hyperthyroidism and ophthalmopathy. One entry per CDR3 protein, called by TCRdb with MiXCR from the multiplex PCR reads. The sample yields a few hundred thousand distinct CDR3 sequences, under 25% seen once. The sequenced material came from blood. All receptors come from a woman in her 70s with Graves' ophthalmopathy. Each CDR3 is given with its conserved first and last residue. The order of the fields is clone size, J gene, D gene, V gene, CDR3 DNA, CDR3 protein. A D gene is named only where the DNA matches it firmly. A row's size may be missing; if present it is once, few, many or a size class.

few	TRBJ1-1	-	TRBV6-1	TGTGCCAGCAGACACCCGGGGGAGTGGGCTTTCTTT	CASRHPGEWAFF
few	TRBJ2-1	-	TRBV24-1	TGTGCCACCAGTGAAGGCGGCCTCAATGAGCAGTTCTTC	CATSEGGLNEQFF
many	TRBJ2-6	-	TRBV6-1	TGTGCCAGCAGGTCTGGGGCCAACGTCCTGACTTTC	CASRSGANVLTF
few	TRBJ2-2	TRBD2	TRBV27	TGTGCCAGCAGTCCTCGACCGCTAGCGGGAGGGAACACCGGGGAGCTGTTTTTT	CASSPRPLAGGNTGELFF
few	TRBJ2-7	-	TRBV4-1	TGCGCCAGCAGCCGCATGACCGACCCCGAGCAGTACTTC	CASSRMTDPEQYF
many	TRBJ2-7	-	TRBV6-2/TRBV6-3	TGTGCCAGCAGTTACCCCACGGGGGCCGGGGTACGCGACGAGCAGTACTTC	CASSYPTGAGVRDEQYF
-	TRBJ2-1	-	TRBV28	TGTGCCAGCAGTTTATCCGCAGGGTACAATGAGCAGTTCTTC	CASSLSAGYNEQFF
few	TRBJ2-1	-	TRBV6-2/TRBV6-3	TGTGCCAGCTGGGGAACCTACAATGAGCAGTTCTTC	CASWGTYNEQFF
few	TRBJ1-3	-	TRBV9	TGTGCCAGCAGCGTAGTCGGGTTAGGAAACACCATATATTTT	CASSVVGLGNTIYF
many	TRBJ2-7	-	TRBV28	TGTGCCAGCAGTTTTAGCTCCCGGTACGAGCAGTACTTC	CASSFSSRYEQYF
-	TRBJ2-3	TRBD1	TRBV9	TGTGCCAGCAGCATGACAGGGCCCCGCACAGATACGCAGTATTTT	CASSMTGPRTDTQYF
-	TRBJ2-7	TRBD1	TRBV29-1	TGCAGCGTGGGGACAGGGCTCTACGAGCAGTACTTC	CSVGTGLYEQYF
few	TRBJ2-3	-	TRBV6-2/TRBV6-3	TGTGCCAGCAGTTTGTACTTCACAGATACGCAGTATTTT	CASSLYFTDTQYF
-	TRBJ2-1	TRBD2	TRBV7-9	TGTGCCAGCAGCTTAGTAGCGGGAGGTGGTAGTGAGCAGTTCTTC	CASSLVAGGGSEQFF
many	TRBJ1-1	TRBD1	TRBV2	TGTGCCAGCAGTGGATTAGGACAGGGGAACACTGAAGCTTTCTTT	CASSGLGQGNTEAFF
-	TRBJ1-5	-	TRBV28	TGTGCCAGCATTAGCAAGGGGTGGCAGCCCCAGCATTTT	CASISKGWQPQHF
-	TRBJ2-7	-	TRBV5-1	TGCGCCAGCAGCTTGAGTGTAGGGATTGCTTCCTACGAGCAGTACTTC	CASSLSVGIASYEQYF
once	TRBJ1-5	-	TRBV10-2	TGCGCCAGTTCGGCGGGAGATGGCAATCAGCCCCAGCATTTT	CASSAGDGNQPQHF
few	TRBJ2-1	-	TRBV6-1	TGTGCCAGCACCTCAGCCTCCCACTCCTACAATGAGCAGTTCTTC	CASTSASHSYNEQFF
-	TRBJ1-5	TRBD1	TRBV7-8	TGTGCCAGCACCCTCACAGGGGGCGGCAATCAGCCCCAGCATTTT	CASTLTGGGNQPQHF
many	TRBJ2-7	TRBD1	TRBV3-1	TGTGCCAGCAGCCGAGGACAGGGGAGAGAGCAGTACTTC	CASSRGQGREQYF
once	TRBJ1-3	-	TRBV29-1	TGCAGCGTTGTGTTGGATTCAGGAAACACCATATATTTT	CSVVLDSGNTIYF
few	TRBJ2-7	TRBD1	TRBV24-1	TGTGCCACCAGTGATGGGGGACAGGGGGCCCACGAGCAGTACTTC	CATSDGGQGAHEQYF
-	TRBJ1-1	-	TRBV7-6	TGTGCCAGCAGCCCAACCCCCAAGGGCCCCCGGGGAGGAACTGAAGCTTTCTTT	CASSPTPKGPRGGTEAFF
-	TRBJ2-5	-	TRBV7-9	TGTGCCAGCAGCTTAGCGCTAAGGATTCAAGAGACCCAGTACTTC	CASSLALRIQETQYF
many	TRBJ2-1	TRBD2	TRBV30	TGTGCCTGGAGGCGGACTAGCGGGAGGGTTTTCGATGAGCAGTTCTTC	CAWRRTSGRVFDEQFF
-	TRBJ2-2	-	TRBV5-5	TGTGCCAGCAGCTTGCGGGGAGGAGGAGCGAACACCGGGGAGCTGTTTTTT	CASSLRGGGANTGELFF
many	TRBJ2-3	-	TRBV7-9	TGTGCCAGCAGCTTAGCGACTACCGATACGCAGTATTTT	CASSLATTDTQYF
-	TRBJ1-2	-	TRBV5-4	TGTGCCAGCAGCTTGGCCCAGGGAATGGATGGCTACACCTTC	CASSLAQGMDGYTF
few	TRBJ2-5	-	TRBV9	TGTGCCAGCAGCCCCGGGACTGCCCAAGAGACCCAGTACTTC	CASSPGTAQETQYF
-	TRBJ1-6	TRBD1	TRBV7-9	TGTGCCAGCAGCCCCTCCGACAGGGCTTCACCCCTCCACTTT	CASSPSDRASPLHF
few	TRBJ2-7	-	TRBV6-1	TGTGCCAGCAGTCCGACAGACTACGAGCAGTACTTC	CASSPTDYEQYF
-	TRBJ2-1	-	TRBV9	TGTGCCAGCAGCGTAGTCCACAGGGCGGGATACAATGAGCAGTTCTTC	CASSVVHRAGYNEQFF
few	TRBJ2-1	TRBD2	TRBV18	TGTGCCAGCTCACCCGGGGTAGCGGGGTCCAGTGAGCAGTTCTTC	CASSPGVAGSSEQFF
-	TRBJ1-1	-	TRBV5-1	TGCGCCAGCAGCTATACCACCTTACCTACAGGGACCACTGAAGCTTTCTTT	CASSYTTLPTGTTEAFF
-	TRBJ1-2	-	TRBV7-3	TGTGCCAGCAGCACCTTTCCAAGCGAAGATGGCTACACCTTC	CASSTFPSEDGYTF
few	TRBJ2-2	TRBD1	TRBV18	TGTGCCAGCTCTCAGGACAGGGGCACCGGGGAGCTGTTTTTT	CASSQDRGTGELFF
-	TRBJ2-3	-	TRBV5-1	TGCGCCAGCAGCTCCCCTCCGGGACGAGAGGTAGATACGCAGTATTTT	CASSSPPGREVDTQYF
-	TRBJ1-1	-	TRBV20-1	TGCAGTGCTAGAGATCAGCAGGGAGACACTGAAGCTTTCTTT	CSARDQQGDTEAFF
-	TRBJ1-5	-	TRBV27	TGTGCCAGCAGTGATGAGGTGTCAGGGGCTACTCAGCCCCAGCATTTT	CASSDEVSGATQPQHF
-	TRBJ2-2	-	TRBV19	TGTGCCAGTAGTATCATAGGGGACACCGGGGAGCTGTTTTTT	CASSIIGDTGELFF
few	TRBJ2-3	-	TRBV5-1	TGCGCCAGCAGCGAGGACCGCACAGATACGCAGTATTTT	CASSEDRTDTQYF
-	TRBJ2-1	TRBD2	TRBV10-3	TGTGCCTCCGCCCCGGGTTACGTGGCTAGCGGGAGGGAGAATGAGCAGTTCTTC	CASAPGYVASGRENEQFF
few	TRBJ2-3	TRBD1	TRBV10-3	TGTGCCACCCGCCGGGAACAGGGGACGCAGTATTTT	CATRREQGTQYF
many	TRBJ2-7	TRBD2	TRBV28	TGTGCCAGCAGTTTGCCCGGACTAGTAGAGCAGTACTTC	CASSLPGLVEQYF
many	TRBJ1-2	TRBD1	TRBV24-1	TGTGCCACCAGTGATTTAACAGGGGTCTATGGCTACACCTTC	CATSDLTGVYGYTF
few	TRBJ2-2	TRBD2	TRBV4-3	TGCGCCAGCAGCCAAGATCTCGGACTAGAGCCCGGGGAGCTGTTTTTT	CASSQDLGLEPGELFF
-	TRBJ1-3	-	TRBV6-1	TGTGCCAGCAGCCACCCGCACGCCGGCCAACCCGACTCAGGAAACACCATATATTTT	CASSHPHAGQPDSGNTIYF
many	TRBJ2-5	-	TRBV18	TGTGCCAGCTCACCGAACGGGCAGACCCAGTACTTC	CASSPNGQTQYF
few	TRBJ1-3	-	TRBV7-6	TGTGCCAGCAGCTTGACGGTTGGAAACACCATATATTTT	CASSLTVGNTIYF
few	TRBJ1-6	TRBD1	TRBV25-1	TGTGCCAGCAGTACCGGGACAGGGACATCACCCCTCCACTTT	CASSTGTGTSPLHF